This T cell receptor beta chain was identified during a study of shared clonotypes between healthy human individuals. The CDR3 spans 12 residues. From germline, CDR1 is SNHLY and CDR2 FYNNEI. The ends lost 7 bases at V and 6 bases at J; junction bases unmatched: 3. Libraries were prepared by immunoSEQ multiplex PCR; TCRdb keeps only in-frame clonotypes and omits some of them. The sample includes about 1 million clones, around 74% of them seen just once. For this clone: Its specificity is not known.

Regarding the study as a whole: Rarefaction curves obtained for sorted subsets showed sequencing incomplete despite large depth. Sampling covered blood only; tissue repertoires likely differ. A handful of donors showed sharing of approximately 5% of naive CD4 clonotypes.

Sequenced: memory CD4+ T cells sorted from blood. Sample subset: CD45RA-negative fraction. This sequence originates from a man aged 18 to 30 in good health. J is TRBJ2-5 and V is TRBV2; the match to TRBD1 covers 9 bases. CDR3 sequence reads: CASTGQGKTQYF. The CDR3 nucleotides are TGTGCCAGCACTGGACAGGGGAAGACCCAGTACTTC.